The 18 T cell receptor beta chains presented below share a single source sample, sequenced in a study of PD-L1 blockade in urothelial cancer. Assay used: immunoSEQ multiplex PCR; TCRdb lists only in-frame clones, some missing. The sample has about 50,000 clones; approximately 90% are singletons. The sample's time point: pretreatment peripheral blood. Sequences were derived from PBMCs, sampled around atezolizumab (anti-PD-L1) treatment. Source of these receptors: a woman aged 60-75 years with urothelial cancer.

The J gene is TRBJ1-2, the V gene TRBV29-1; maybe TRBD1 (5 bases). The CDR3 runs 13 residues. Per germline, CDR1 SQVTM and CDR2 ANQGSEA. V shed 4 bases and J shed 3 bases, with 12 bases lying between them. CDR3 in DNA: TGCAGCGTTGCAGGGCGGCGTGACTATGGCTACACCTTC. This encodes CSVAGRRDYGYTF.

The chain combines TRBV6-6 with TRBJ2-5, with 7 bases matching TRBD2. The trim removed 2 bases at V and 4 bases at J, leaving 4 bases unmatched. Germline V gives CDR1 MNHNY, CDR2 SVGAGI (reference sequence). This CDR3 comprises 14 residues. The CDR3 loop reads CASSYRLAAETQYF. In DNA form, the CDR3 reads TGTGCCAGCAGTTACCGGCTAGCGGCAGAGACCCAGTACTTC.

The genes are TRBV5-1 and TRBJ1-1; the match to TRBD1 covers 7 bases. Germline V gene data show CDR1 as SGHRS and CDR2 as YFSETQ. Trimming cost V 5 bases and J 0 bases; bases outside gene matches: 4. The CDR3 totals 14 residues. CDR3 amino acids: CASRVGTVNTEAFF. DNA for the CDR3: TGCGCCAGCAGGGTGGGGACAGTGAACACTGAAGCTTTCTTT.

This clone appeared many times. The CDR3 coding sequence is TGTGCCAGCAGCTCAATGGCTAGCGGAACCTACGAGCAGTACTTC. Translation gives CASSSMASGTYEQYF. The rearrangement links TRBV7-9 to TRBJ2-7; 7 nucleotides match TRBD2. V shed 4 bases, J shed 2 bases, and the junction held 8 bases outside the gene matches. This CDR3 comprises 15 residues. Germline V gene lookup returns CDR1 SEHNR and CDR2 FQNEAQ (reference sequence).

This chain joins TRBV14 and TRBJ2-7; 12 positions agree with TRBD2. After removal of 0 bases from V and 4 bases from J, the junction contained 1 base not matched to a gene. This CDR3 is 15 amino acids long. From germline, CDR1 is SGHDN and CDR2 FVKESK. The chain's CDR3 is CASSQELAGGYEQYF. The CDR3 DNA follows: TGTGCCAGCAGCCAAGAACTAGCGGGAGGTTACGAGCAGTACTTC.

The rearrangement uses TRBV10-3 and TRBJ2-7; D gene unclear. CDR1 and CDR2 (germline): ENHRY, SYGVKD. V gave up 7 bases and J gave up 1 base, with 14 bases separating them. This CDR3 has 14 residues. CDR3 bases: TGTGCCATCACAGAGACTCACCGGTCCTACGAGCAGTACTTC. As protein: CAITETHRSYEQYF.

The rearrangement joins TRBV5-5 to TRBJ2-1; D not certain. The CDR3 has 13 residues. Trimming stripped 2 bases from V and 8 bases from J, with 11 bases between. CDR1 SGHKS and CDR2 YYEKEE come from the germline V gene (reference sequence). CDR3: CASSFEGSDEQFF. CDR3 nucleotides: TGTGCCAGCAGCTTTGAAGGAAGCGATGAGCAGTTCTTC.

The V gene is TRBV5-6, the J gene TRBJ1-4, with TRBD1 matching 7 bases. J lost 0 bases, V lost 4 bases, and 6 bases had no gene match. The CDR3 has 16 residues. Germline CDR1 SGHDT, CDR2 YYEEEE. This chain's CDR3 is CASSLAGGSTNEKLFF. As DNA, the CDR3 is TGTGCCAGCAGCCTGGCAGGGGGGTCAACTAATGAAAAACTGTTTTTT. Using reference TRBV5-6 and TRBJ1-4 for the parts outside the CDR3, the full variable domain is DAGVTQSPTHLIKTRGQQVTLRCSPKSGHDTVSWYQQALGQGPQFIFQYYEEEERQRGNFPDRFSGHQFPNYSSELNVNALLLGDSALYLCASSLAGGSTNEKLFFGSGTQLSVL.

The V call is TRBV5-1, the J call TRBJ2-1, with 7 bases matching TRBD2. J was trimmed by 10 bases and V by 4 bases; bases with no gene match: 8. The CDR3 covers 13 residues. Germline CDR1 is SGHRS and CDR2 is YFSETQ. The CDR3 sequence: CASSPREAIEQFF. The CDR3 region has the DNA TGCGCCAGCAGCCCCCGGGAGGCCATCGAGCAGTTCTTC.

The V and J genes are TRBV6-1 and TRBJ2-7; 11 nucleotides match TRBD2. Germline CDR1 MNHNS, CDR2 SASEGT. The CDR3 has 14 amino acids. The V gene end was trimmed by 7 bases and the J gene end by 1 base; junction bases not matched to a gene: 3. CDR3 DNA: TGTGCCAGCAACTTAGCGGGGGGGTCCTACGAGCAGTACTTC. Its protein is CASNLAGGSYEQYF.

J is TRBJ1-2 and V is TRBV27, with 8 bases matching TRBD1. This CDR3 contains 15 residues. From germline, CDR1 is MNHEY and CDR2 SMNVEV (reference sequence). Trimming cost V 3 bases and J 4 bases; bases outside gene matches: 7. The CDR3 loop reads CASSLGDRGLYGYTF. The CDR3 nucleotides read TGTGCCAGCAGTTTGGGAGACAGGGGCCTCTATGGCTACACCTTC.

V gene TRBV5-6 combines with J gene TRBJ2-1; 11 positions agree with TRBD2. CDR3 length: 16 residues. J was trimmed by 2 bases and V by 1 base; bases with no gene match: 2. CDR1 and CDR2 from the germline V gene are SGHDT and YYEEEE. Here the CDR3 reads CASSLIAGGPYNEQFF. Written as DNA, the CDR3 is TGTGCCAGCAGCTTGATAGCGGGAGGGCCCTACAATGAGCAGTTCTTC.

A few counts support this clone. In the same sample, other DNA sequences code for this CDR3. V gene TRBV6-5 combines with J gene TRBJ1-2; no definite D call. CDR1 and CDR2 from the germline V gene are MNHEY and SVGAGI. CDR3 length: 11 amino acids. V gave up 4 bases and J gave up 6 bases, with 6 bases separating them. As DNA, the CDR3 is TGTGCCAGCAGTTCCCAGGATGGCTACACCTTC. The encoded protein is CASSSQDGYTF.

The CDR3 sequence: CASSLDREGKLFF. In nucleotides, the CDR3 is TGTGCCAGCAGCCTGGACAGGGAAGGAAAACTGTTTTTT. The V call is TRBV5-4, the J call TRBJ1-4; 8 bases align to TRBD1. The CDR3 contains 13 residues. Per the germline V gene, CDR1 is SGHNT and CDR2 is YYREEE (reference sequence). The junction had 6 bases not matched to a gene; V was cut back by 4 bases and J by 10 bases. The whole variable domain, remainder taken from reference TRBV5-4 and TRBJ1-4, is ETGVTQSPTHLIKTRGQQVTLRCSSQSGHNTVSWYQQALGQGPQFIFQYYREEENGRGNFPPRFSGLQFPNYSSELNVNALELDDSALYLCASSLDREGKLFFGSGTQLSVL.

The chain has TRBV11-2 and TRBJ2-5, with D possibly being TRBD1 (6 bases). The CDR3 loop spans 14 amino acids. Trimming left V 5 bases short and J 5 bases short, with 15 bases between. Germline loops: CDR1 SGHAT, CDR2 FQNNGV. The CDR3 bases are TGTGCCAGCAGCCCTGGGGGCAACGCGGAGACCCAGTACTTC. It encodes CASSPGGNAETQYF.

In this sample, this clone turned up once. V usage is TRBV29-1 and J usage is TRBJ2-7, with D possibly matching TRBD2 (5 bases). The CDR3 contains 13 residues. Between the trimmed V and J ends, which lost 3 bases and 2 bases, there was a span of 11 bases. Germline values: CDR1 SQVTM, CDR2 ANQGSEA. CDR3 nucleotide sequence: TGCAGCGTTGACGAGGGAGAAGCCTACGAGCAGTACTTC. This sequence encodes CSVDEGEAYEQYF.

The chain links TRBV5-1 to TRBJ2-3, with D perhaps matching TRBD2 (6 bases). The CDR3 extends over 15 amino acids. Trimming left V 4 bases short and J 4 bases short, with 16 bases between. Germline V gene sequence: CDR1 SGHRS, CDR2 YFSETQ. The DNA for the CDR3 is TGCGCCAGCAGCGGAGGGAATTTTGGGGCAGATACGCAGTATTTT. Its protein product is CASSGGNFGADTQYF.

V is TRBV2 and J is TRBJ1-5; D is uncertain. Germline V CDR1 and CDR2: SNHLY, FYNNEI. The V and J ends lost 6 bases and 0 bases respectively, with 15 bases between them. CDR3 size: 16 residues. The CDR3 DNA is TGTGCCAGCAGGCCCATCCAGGAGGTTAGCAATCAGCCCCAGCATTTT. Translating gives CASRPIQEVSNQPQHF.